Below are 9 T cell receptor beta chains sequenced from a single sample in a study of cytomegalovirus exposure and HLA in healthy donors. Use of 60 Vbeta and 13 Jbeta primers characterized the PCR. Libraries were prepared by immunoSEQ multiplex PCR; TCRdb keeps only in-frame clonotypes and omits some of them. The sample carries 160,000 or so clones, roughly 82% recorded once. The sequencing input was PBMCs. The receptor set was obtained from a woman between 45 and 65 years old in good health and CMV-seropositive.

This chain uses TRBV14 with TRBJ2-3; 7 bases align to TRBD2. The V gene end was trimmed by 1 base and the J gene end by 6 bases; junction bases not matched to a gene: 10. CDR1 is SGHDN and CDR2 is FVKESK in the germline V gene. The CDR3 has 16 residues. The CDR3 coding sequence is TGTGCCAGCAGCCAAGTGGGGCCGCGAGCGGGGGATACGCAGTATTTT. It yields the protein CASSQVGPRAGDTQYF. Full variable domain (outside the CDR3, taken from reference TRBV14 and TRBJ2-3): EAGVTQFPSHSVIEKGQTVTLRCDPISGHDNLYWYRRVMGKEIKFLLHFVKESKQDESGMPNNRFLAERTGGTYSTLKVQPAELEDSGVYFCASSQVGPRAGDTQYFGPGTRLTVL.

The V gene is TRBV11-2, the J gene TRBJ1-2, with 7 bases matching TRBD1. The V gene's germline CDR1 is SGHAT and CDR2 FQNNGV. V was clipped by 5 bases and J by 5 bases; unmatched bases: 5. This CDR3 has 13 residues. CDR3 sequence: CASSRDSAYGYTF. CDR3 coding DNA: TGTGCCAGCAGCCGGGACAGCGCTTATGGCTACACCTTC.

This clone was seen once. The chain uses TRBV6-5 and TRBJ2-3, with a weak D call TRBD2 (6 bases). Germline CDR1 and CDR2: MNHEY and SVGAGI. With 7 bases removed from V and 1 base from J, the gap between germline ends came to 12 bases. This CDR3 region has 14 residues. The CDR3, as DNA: TGTGCCAGCACCCCCCCTAGCGGCACAGATACGCAGTATTTT. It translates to CASTPPSGTDTQYF.

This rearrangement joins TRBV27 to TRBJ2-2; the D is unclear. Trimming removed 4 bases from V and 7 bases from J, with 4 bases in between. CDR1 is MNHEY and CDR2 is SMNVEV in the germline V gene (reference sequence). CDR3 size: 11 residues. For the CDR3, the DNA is TGTGCCAGCAGTTCCGTCGGGGAGCTGTTTTTT. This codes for CASSSVGELFF.

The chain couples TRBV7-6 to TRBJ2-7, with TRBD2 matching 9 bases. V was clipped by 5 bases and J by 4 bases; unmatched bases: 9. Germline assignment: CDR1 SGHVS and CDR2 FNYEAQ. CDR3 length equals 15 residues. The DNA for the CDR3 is TGTGCCAGCAGCCGAACCTCGGCGGGGGGGTACGAGCAGTACTTC. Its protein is CASSRTSAGGYEQYF.

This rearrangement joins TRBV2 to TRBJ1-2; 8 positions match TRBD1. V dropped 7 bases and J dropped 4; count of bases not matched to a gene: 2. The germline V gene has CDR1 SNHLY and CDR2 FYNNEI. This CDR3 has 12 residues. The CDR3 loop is CASTTGGYGYTF. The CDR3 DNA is TGTGCCAGCACCACAGGGGGCTATGGCTACACCTTC.

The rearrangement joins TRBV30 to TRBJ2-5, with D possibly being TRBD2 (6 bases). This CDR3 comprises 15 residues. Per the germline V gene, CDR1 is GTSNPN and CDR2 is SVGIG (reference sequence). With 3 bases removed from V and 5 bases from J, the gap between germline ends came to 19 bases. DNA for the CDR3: TGTGCCTGGAGGAGCCGGGACTTTGGCCCGGAGACCCAGTACTTC. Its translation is CAWRSRDFGPETQYF.

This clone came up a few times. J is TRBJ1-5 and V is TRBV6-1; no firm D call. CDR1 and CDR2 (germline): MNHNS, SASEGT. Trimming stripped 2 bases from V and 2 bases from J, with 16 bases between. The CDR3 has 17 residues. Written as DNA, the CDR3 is TGTGCCAGCAGTGAACCTACTGGAGGGTATGGCAATCAGCCCCAGCATTTT. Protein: CASSEPTGGYGNQPQHF.

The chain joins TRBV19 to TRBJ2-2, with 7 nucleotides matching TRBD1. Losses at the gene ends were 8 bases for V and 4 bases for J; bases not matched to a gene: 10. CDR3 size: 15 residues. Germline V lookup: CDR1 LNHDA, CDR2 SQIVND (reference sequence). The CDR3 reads CASCPGTVSTGELFF. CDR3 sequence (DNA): TGTGCCAGTTGCCCCGGGACAGTTTCCACCGGGGAGCTGTTTTTT.